The present TCR beta chain was sequenced within a study of cytomegalovirus exposure and HLA in healthy donors. Study-wide background: Sequencing of about 179 million T cells in an earlier analysis found 100 million to 140 million unique TCR beta sequences.

Amplification used 60 Vbeta primers and 13 Jbeta primers. Using immunoSEQ multiplex PCR, the repertoire was profiled, and TCRdb retains in-frame clones only, with some absent. This table holds 150,000 to 200,000 clones, around 80% found once. CDR3 length equals 19 residues. J lost 1 base, V lost 0 bases, and 9 bases had no gene match. Germline V CDR1 and CDR2: LGHNA, YSLEER. Study-level findings and limits: Accurate HLA-A and HLA-B prediction from TCR beta sequences was reported for most subjects. Three CMV-associated chains proved CMV antigen-specific in vitro.

This clone has a handful of counts. Antigen specificity is unknown. The sequence was obtained from a woman between 18 and 29 years old in good health and CMV-seronegative. What was sequenced was PBMCs. The rearrangement uses TRBV4-3 and TRBJ2-3; 11 nucleotides line up with TRBD2. CDR3 DNA: TGCGCCAGCAGCCAAGATCGTAGGACTAGCGGGTCTCGCACAGATACGCAGTATTTT. It codes for CASSQDRRTSGSRTDTQYF.